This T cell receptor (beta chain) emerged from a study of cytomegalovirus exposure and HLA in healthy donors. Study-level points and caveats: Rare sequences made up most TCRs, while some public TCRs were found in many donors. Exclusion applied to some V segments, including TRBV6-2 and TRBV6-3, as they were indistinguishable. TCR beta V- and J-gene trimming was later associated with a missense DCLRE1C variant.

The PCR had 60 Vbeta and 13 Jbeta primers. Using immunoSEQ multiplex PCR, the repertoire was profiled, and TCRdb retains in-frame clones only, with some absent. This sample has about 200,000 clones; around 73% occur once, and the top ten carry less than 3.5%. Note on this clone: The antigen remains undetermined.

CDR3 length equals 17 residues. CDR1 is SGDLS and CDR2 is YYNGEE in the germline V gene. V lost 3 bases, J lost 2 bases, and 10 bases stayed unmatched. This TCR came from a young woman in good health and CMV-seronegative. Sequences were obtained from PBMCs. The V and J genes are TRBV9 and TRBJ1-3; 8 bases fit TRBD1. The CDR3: CASSAKDRVYPGNTIYF. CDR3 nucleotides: TGTGCCAGCAGCGCAAAGGACAGGGTGTATCCTGGAAACACCATATATTTT.